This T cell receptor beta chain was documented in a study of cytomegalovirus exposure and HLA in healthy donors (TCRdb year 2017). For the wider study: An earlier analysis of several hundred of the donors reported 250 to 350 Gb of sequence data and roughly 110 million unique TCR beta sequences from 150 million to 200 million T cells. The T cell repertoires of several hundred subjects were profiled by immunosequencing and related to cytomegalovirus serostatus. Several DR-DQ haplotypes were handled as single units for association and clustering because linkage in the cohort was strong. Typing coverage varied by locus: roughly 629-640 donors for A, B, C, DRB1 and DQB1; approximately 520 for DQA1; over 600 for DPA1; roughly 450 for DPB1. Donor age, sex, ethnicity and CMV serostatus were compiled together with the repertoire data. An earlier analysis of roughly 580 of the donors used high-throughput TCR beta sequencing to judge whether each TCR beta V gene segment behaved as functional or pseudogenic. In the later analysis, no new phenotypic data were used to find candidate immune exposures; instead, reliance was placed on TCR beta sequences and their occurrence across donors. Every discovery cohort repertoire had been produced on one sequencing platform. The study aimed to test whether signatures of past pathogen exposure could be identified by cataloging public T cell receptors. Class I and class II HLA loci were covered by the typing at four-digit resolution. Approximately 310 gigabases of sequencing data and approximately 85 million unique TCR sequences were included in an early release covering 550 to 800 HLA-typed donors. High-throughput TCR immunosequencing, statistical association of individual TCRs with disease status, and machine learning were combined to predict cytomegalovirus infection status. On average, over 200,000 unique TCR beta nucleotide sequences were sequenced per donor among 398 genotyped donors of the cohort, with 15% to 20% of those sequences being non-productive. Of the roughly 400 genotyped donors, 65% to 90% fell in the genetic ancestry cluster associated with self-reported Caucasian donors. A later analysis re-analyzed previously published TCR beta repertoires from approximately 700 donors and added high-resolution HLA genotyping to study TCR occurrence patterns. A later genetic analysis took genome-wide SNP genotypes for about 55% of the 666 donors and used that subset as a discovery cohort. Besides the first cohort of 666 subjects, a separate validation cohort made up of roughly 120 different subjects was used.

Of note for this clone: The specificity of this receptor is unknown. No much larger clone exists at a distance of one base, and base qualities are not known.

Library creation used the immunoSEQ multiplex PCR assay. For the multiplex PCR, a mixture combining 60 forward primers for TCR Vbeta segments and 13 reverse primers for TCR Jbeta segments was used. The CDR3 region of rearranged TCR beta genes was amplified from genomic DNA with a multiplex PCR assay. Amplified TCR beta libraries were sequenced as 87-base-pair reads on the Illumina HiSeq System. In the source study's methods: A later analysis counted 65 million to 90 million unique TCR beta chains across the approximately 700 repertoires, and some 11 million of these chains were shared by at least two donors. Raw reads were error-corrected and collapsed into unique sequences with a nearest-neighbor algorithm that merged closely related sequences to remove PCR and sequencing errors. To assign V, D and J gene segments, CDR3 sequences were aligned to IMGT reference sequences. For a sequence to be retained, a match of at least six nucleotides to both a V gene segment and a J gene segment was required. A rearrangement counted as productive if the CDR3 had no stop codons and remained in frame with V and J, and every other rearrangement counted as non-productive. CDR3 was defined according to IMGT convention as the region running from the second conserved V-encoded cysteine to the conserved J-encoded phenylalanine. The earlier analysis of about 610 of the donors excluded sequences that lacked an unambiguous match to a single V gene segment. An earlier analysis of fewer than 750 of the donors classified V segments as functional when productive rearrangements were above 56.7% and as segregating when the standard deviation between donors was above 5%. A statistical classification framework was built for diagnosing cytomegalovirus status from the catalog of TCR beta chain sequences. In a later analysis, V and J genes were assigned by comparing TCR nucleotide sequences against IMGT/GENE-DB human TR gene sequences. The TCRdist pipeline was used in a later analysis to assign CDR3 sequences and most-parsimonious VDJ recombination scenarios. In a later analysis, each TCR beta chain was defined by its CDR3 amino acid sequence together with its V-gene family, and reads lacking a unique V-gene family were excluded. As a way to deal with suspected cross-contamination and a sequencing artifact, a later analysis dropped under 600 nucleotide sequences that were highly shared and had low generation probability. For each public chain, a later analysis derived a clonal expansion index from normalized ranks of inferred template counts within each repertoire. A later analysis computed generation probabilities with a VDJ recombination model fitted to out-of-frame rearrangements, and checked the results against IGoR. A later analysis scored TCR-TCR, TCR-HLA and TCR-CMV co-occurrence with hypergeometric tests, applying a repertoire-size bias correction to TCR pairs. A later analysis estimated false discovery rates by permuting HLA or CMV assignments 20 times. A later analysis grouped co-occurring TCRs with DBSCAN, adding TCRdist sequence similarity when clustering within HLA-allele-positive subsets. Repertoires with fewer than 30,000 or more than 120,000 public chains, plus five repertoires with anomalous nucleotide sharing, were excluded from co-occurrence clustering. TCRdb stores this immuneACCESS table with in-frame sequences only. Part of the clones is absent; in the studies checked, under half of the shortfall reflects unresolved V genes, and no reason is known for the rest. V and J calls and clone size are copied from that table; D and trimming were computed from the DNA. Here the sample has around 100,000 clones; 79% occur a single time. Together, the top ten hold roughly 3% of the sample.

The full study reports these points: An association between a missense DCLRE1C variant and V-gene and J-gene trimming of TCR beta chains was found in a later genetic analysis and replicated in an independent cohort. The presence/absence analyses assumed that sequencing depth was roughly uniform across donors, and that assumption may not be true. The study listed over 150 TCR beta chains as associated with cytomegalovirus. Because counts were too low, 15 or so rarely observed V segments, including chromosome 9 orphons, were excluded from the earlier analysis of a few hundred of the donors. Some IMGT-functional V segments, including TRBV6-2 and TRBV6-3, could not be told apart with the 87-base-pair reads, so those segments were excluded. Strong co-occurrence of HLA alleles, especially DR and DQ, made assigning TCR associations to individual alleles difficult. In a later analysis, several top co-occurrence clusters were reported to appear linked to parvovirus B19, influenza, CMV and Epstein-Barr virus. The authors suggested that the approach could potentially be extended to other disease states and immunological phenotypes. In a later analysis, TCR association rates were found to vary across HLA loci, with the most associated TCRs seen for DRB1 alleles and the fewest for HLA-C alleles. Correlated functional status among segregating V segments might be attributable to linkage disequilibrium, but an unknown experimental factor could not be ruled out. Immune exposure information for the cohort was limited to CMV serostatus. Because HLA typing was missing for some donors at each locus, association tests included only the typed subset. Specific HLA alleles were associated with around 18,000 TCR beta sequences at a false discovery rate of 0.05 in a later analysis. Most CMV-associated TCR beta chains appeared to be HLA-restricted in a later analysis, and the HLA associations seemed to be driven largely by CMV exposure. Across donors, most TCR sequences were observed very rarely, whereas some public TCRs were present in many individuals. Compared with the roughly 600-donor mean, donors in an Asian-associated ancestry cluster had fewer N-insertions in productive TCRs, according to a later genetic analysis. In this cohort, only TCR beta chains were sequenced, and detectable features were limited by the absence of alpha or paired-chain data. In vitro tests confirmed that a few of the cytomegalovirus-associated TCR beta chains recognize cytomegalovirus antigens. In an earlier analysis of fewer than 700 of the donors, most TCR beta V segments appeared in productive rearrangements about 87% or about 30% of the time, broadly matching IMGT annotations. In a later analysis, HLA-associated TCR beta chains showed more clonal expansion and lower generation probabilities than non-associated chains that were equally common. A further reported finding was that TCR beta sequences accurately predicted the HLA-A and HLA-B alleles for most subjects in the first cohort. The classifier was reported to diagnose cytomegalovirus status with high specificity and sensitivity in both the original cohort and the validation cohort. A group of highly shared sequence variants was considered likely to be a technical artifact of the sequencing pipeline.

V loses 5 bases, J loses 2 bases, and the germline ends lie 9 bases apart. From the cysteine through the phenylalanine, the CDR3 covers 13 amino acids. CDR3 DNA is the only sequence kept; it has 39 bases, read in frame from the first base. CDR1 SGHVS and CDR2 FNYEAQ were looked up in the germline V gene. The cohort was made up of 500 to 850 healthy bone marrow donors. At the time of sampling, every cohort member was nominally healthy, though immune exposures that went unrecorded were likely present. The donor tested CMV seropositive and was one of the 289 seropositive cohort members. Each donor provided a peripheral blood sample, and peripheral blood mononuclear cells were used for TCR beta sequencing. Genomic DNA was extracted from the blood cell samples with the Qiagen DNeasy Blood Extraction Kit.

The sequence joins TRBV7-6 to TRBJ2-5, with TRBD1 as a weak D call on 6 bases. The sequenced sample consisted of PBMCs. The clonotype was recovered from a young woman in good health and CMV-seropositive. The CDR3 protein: CASSLDRQETQYF. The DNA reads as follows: TGTGCCAGCAGCCTAGACAGGCAAGAGACCCAGTACTTC.